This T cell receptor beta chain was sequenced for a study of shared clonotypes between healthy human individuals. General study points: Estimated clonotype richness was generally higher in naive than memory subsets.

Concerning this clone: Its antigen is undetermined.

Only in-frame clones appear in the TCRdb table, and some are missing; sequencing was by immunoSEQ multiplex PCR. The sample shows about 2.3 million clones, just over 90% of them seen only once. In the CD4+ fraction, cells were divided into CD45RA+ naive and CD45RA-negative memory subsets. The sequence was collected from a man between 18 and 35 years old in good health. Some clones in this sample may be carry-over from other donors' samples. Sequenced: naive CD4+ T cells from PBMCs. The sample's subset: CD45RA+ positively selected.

In DNA, the CDR3 is TGTGCCAGCAGTTTCGTTGGGTTGCGCCGTGTCGGCGGGAAACACACAGATACGCAGTATTTT. Translation gives CASSFVGLRRVGGKHTDTQYF. The chain combines TRBV27 with TRBJ2-3, with TRBD2 as a possible D gene (6 bases). Germline V CDR1 and CDR2: MNHEY, SMNVEV (reference sequence). V was trimmed by 3 bases and J by 2 bases, leaving 30 bases between them. The CDR3 has 21 amino acids.